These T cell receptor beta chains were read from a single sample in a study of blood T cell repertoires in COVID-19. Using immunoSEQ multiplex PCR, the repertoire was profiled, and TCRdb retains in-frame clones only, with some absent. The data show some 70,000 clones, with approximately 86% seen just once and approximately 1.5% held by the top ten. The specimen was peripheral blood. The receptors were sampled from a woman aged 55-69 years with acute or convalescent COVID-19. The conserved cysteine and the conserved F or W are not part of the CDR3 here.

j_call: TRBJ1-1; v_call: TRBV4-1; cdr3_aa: ASSPGQGWTEAF
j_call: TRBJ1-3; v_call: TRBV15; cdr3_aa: ATSRGQSGNTIY
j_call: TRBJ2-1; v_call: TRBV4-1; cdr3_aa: ASSQGLAGMRGEQF
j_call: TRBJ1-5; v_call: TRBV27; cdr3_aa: ASSLFSRQPQH
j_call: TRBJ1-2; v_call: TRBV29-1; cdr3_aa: SVGQAGYT
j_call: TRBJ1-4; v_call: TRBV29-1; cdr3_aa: SVRVTTNEKLF
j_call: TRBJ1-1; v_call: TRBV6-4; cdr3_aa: ASSDSGGGKAF
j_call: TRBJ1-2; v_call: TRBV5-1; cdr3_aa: ASSLGGSYGYT
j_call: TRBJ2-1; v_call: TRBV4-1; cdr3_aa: ASSQGLADYNEQF
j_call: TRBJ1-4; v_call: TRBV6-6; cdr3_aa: ASSYPGQNEKLF
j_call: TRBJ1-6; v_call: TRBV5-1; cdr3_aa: ASSLAGVSYNSPLH
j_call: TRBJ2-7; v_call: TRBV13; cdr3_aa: ASSLGVGQGSEYEQY
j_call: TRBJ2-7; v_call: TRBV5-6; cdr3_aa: ASSLAGQPYEQY
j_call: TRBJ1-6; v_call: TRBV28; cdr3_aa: ASNLRGDHNSPLH
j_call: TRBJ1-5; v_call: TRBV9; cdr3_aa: ASSATLDRGGQPQH
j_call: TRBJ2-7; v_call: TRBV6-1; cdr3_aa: ASSEAVAGVYEQY
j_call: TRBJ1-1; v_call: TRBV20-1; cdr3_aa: SASHPEPSQAF
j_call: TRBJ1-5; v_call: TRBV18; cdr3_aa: ASSATENQPQH
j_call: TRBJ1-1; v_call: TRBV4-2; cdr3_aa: ASSQEGGRRGTEAF
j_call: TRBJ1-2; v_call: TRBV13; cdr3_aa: ASSLEGGGGYGYT
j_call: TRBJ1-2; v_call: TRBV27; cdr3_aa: ASSLDRYYGYT
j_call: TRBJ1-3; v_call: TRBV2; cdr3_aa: ASTLISGNTIY
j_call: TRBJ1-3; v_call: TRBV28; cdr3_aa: ASTGEPRAGNTIY
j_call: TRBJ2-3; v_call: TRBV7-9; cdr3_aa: ASSLTATDTQY
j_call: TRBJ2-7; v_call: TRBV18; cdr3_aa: ASSLQDEQY
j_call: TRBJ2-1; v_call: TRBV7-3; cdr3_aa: ASSLSGVGAPYNEQF
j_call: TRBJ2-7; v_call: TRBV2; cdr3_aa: ASRLAGFEQY
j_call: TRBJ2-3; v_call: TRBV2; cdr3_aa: ASTKRGAGDTQY
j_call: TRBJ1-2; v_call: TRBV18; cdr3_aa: ASSPARGWGYT
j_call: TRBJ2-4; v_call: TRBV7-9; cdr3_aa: ASSHPTGTANIQY
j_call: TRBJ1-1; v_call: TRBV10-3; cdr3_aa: AISATGAEAF
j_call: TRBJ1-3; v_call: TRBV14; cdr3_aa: ASSQVGGVRLSRSGNTIY
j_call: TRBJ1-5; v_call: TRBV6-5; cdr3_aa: ASKDRAYSQPQH
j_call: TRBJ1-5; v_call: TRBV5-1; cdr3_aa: ASRRDTGTNQPQH
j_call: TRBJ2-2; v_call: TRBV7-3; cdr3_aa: ASSLSGNTGELF
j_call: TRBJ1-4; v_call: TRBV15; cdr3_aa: ATSRGQGMNEKLF
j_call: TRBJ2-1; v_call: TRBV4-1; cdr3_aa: ASSQLWLLAGGNNEQF
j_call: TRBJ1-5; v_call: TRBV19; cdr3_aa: ASSIRGTYSNQPQH
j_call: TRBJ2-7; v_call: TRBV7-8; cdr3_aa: ASTAGSGRNEQY
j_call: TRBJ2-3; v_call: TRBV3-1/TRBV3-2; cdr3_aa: ASSQAPPDSPQISTDTQY
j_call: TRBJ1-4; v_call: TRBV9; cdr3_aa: ASSVSWGGEKLF
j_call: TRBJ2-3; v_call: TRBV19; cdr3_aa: ASSSGRTGFPPDTQY